The entry that follows covers one TCR beta chain sequence. Its antigen specificity is not known. Per-base quality was not reported, and no clone a single base away is much larger than it. Patients with autoimmune disease history or receiving systemic immunosuppression were excluded from the trial. In every dose cohort, peripheral blood was drawn for TCR sequencing at baseline, cycle 4 day 1, and cycle 7 day 1. Samples were obtained from an open-label, multicenter, first-in-human phase I dose-escalation trial of ivuxolimab. Adults with locally advanced or metastatic melanoma, renal cell carcinoma, hepatocellular carcinoma or head and neck squamous cell carcinoma were enrolled in the trial. Before TCR sequencing, CD4+ T cells and CD8+ T cells from peripheral blood were sorted into separate populations. Genomic DNA was isolated from the sorted cells so that the TCRbeta CDR3 region could be sequenced. TCRbeta CDR3 regions were sequenced using the immunoSEQ Assay. In TCRdb, the immuneACCESS table is reduced to in-frame sequences with V and J assigned. These tables do not hold every clone; where another copy was compared, an unresolved V gene accounts for under half, and the others remain unexplained. The sample table lists about 58,000 clones, around four fifths of them with a count of one. Around 3.3% of the sample rests with the top ten.

The germline V gene encodes CDR1 MDHEN and CDR2 SYDVKM. Clipping removes 8 bases from V and 2 bases from J, with 17 as the unmatched junction base count. The CDR3 holds 18 amino acids from the cysteine to the phenylalanine. Left in the record is the CDR3 DNA by itself, 54 bases read in frame from the first base. This specimen comes from a study of OX40 agonist ivuxolimab in advanced cancers. Some background on the complete study: Ivuxolimab was an agonistic, fully human IgG2 monoclonal antibody directed against OX40 (CD134), a costimulatory receptor. A male proportion of roughly 85% and a mean age of roughly 58 years, ranging from roughly 23 to 80, were recorded for the dose-escalation cohort. Prior anti-PD-1, anti-PD-L1 or anti-CTLA-4 therapy was permitted, and checkpoint inhibitors had been received by 30% to 40% of dose-escalation patients. The monotherapy dose-escalation portion (N ≈ 50 patients) of the phase I ivuxolimab trial is reported in the paper. Partial responses occurred in three dose-escalation patients, of whom one had hepatocellular carcinoma and two had cutaneous melanoma. Intravenous ivuxolimab was administered to patients every 2 weeks at six dose levels: 0.01, 0.1, 0.3, 1.5, 3 and 10 mg/kg. Peripheral TCRbeta sequencing was intended to test whether TCR sequence diversity was altered and clonal T-cell expansion was caused by ivuxolimab. Of the roughly 51 patients in dose escalation, about 20 had hepatocellular carcinoma, approximately 15 had melanoma, 9 had renal cell carcinoma and 9 had head and neck cancer.

What the study reported, not specific to this receptor: Low levels of normalized T-cell clonal expansion were also seen in some nonresponding patients. After ivuxolimab, CD8+ T cells had more expanded clones than CD4+ T cells on average. Partial responders in the 0.1-3.0 mg/kg groups had among the lowest normalized peripheral clonal expansion, especially among CD8+ T cells. The antigen specificity of the clonally expanded peripheral T cells was not determined. At doses from 0.1 to 3.0 mg/kg, clonal expansion was seen in both CD4+ and CD8+ blood T cells between baseline and week 6.

Rearrangement joined TRBV28 to TRBJ2-3, and 9 bases in between align with TRBD1. This TCR derives from an adult with an advanced solid tumor such as melanoma, head and neck, liver or kidney cancer. The sequences come from CD4+ or CD8+ T cells sorted from blood, collected in a trial of the OX40 agonist ivuxolimab. The DNA is TGTGCCAGCCCTCGAGGGACAGGGCGCCCTATACTCACAGATACGCAGTATTTT. This encodes CASPRGTGRPILTDTQYF. When the CDR3 is completed using the reference TRBV28 and TRBJ2-3 genes on either side, the full variable domain is DVKVTQSSRYLVKRTGEKVFLECVQDMDHENMFWYRQDPGLGLRLIYFSYDVKMKEKGDIPEGYSVSREKKERFSLILESASTNQTSMYLCASPRGTGRPILTDTQYFGPGTRLTVL.